This T cell receptor (beta chain) appears in the sequencing data of a study of T cell changes during pregnancy in multiple sclerosis. Sequencing was performed with immunoSEQ multiplex PCR; in TCRdb, only in-frame clones are kept and a portion is missing. The repertoire includes about 24,000 clones, roughly 91% of them detected once, and 0.65% to 0.85% sits in the top ten. V lost 3 bases to trimming and J lost 9 bases; unmatched junction nucleotides: 7. Germline CDR1 reads SNHLY; CDR2 reads FYNNEI. This CDR3 is built from 15 residues. The chain employs TRBV2 and TRBJ1-4, with 10 bases lining up with TRBD1. The TCR originated in a female donor in good health, enrolled as a control in a pregnancy study. The specimen was CD4+ T cells from peripheral blood mononuclear cells, collected in the first trimester of pregnancy. CDR3 region: CASSEETGGVKKLFF. CDR3 coding DNA: TGTGCCAGCAGTGAGGAGACAGGGGGCGTTAAAAAACTGTTTTTT.